The rows below give T cell receptor beta chains drawn from one sample of a study of molecular identifiers for immune sequencing clone quantification. TCRdb re-called the PCR reads with MiXCR, one entry per CDR3 protein. The top ten hold roughly 0.9% of the sample, which has about 640,000 distinct CDR3 sequences, 15% to 20% seen once. Sequenced material: naive CD8+ T cells from blood, with Jurkat cell RNA spiked in. All receptors come from a human donor in good health. Some libraries in this study had Jurkat cell RNA spiked in. The conserved cysteine and the conserved F or W are not part of the CDR3 here.

v_call,cdr3_aa
TRBV13,ASSSSDPIGRDTQY
TRBV12-3/TRBV12-4,ATTTANYGYT
TRBV4-1,ASSQVGQGFQPQH
TRBV9,ASRGRGGSTGELF
TRBV2,ASRPIGTEAF
TRBV4-1,ASSQVPGSSTDTQY
TRBV7-9,ASSLIFGKGTGDHNEQF
TRBV19,ASSSRTGYYEQF
TRBV28,ASRPTGYTEAF
TRBV5-1,ASTRTSGSLGFYEQY
TRBV14,ASSQDERSLTGELF
TRBV27,ASSPTSGVLAGTYEQY
TRBV27,ATGTGGNYGYT
TRBV7-7,ASSLAFGEKLF
TRBV4-3,ASSQDRGIEQY
TRBV4-3,ASSQASSGGPEQY
TRBV27,ASSLTAKNTEAF
TRBV18,ASSRSAGQGVDTQY
TRBV30,AWSGWASVSPAPTDTQY
TRBV28,ASSYRFLGDQPQH
TRBV4-1,ASSQEFDPDQPQH
TRBV20-1,SATGQGYTIY
TRBV11-2,ASSLYGTYEQY
TRBV2,ASSEALVLETQY
TRBV4-1,ASSQDQGYNEQF
TRBV6-6,ASSYSTSLRTDNEQF
TRBV11-2,ASSLWVLAATYEQY
TRBV6-2/TRBV6-3,ASSPRWTVTGELF
TRBV7-9,ASSFGPQETQY
TRBV7-9,ASSLVGPGTYGYT
TRBV15,ATSTPGQGADTQY
TRBV9,ASNVGAADTQY
TRBV12-3/TRBV12-4,ASSFSLAGGLGSYNEQF
TRBV7-9,ASGLHSGALAEQF
TRBV12-3/TRBV12-4,ASSLLGVGMNTEAF
TRBV4-3,ASSQDSMARSYEQY
TRBV20-1,SALGLGAGNIQY
TRBV13,ASSLPAGESYNEQF
TRBV4-3,ASSPGVGWVDTQY
TRBV5-6,ASSRGSGPSYEQY
TRBV20-1,SADQTGDSNQPQH
TRBV27,ASSFGTAYEQY